The clone carrying this T cell receptor beta chain was recorded at least ten times. This sample stems from a study of T cells in Graves' hyperthyroidism and ophthalmopathy. Study-level background: Staff took peripheral blood when the initial diagnosis was made, before any treatment began.

From RNA transcripts, TCR beta CDR3 regions were amplified. The HTBI set primed first-round TCR CDR3 RT-PCR. TCRdb passed the multiplex PCR reads through MiXCR, listing each CDR3 protein once. In the table there are about 260,000 distinct CDR3 sequences, 15% to 20% of which are singletons. Diagnosis relied on clinical symptoms, serum thyroxine and TRAb, thyroid ultrasound and orbital computed tomography. PBMCs were obtained from over 8.5 ml fresh peripheral blood. The sequenced material came from blood. The clonotype originates from a woman aged 18-29 years with Graves' ophthalmopathy.

The chain's CDR3 is CASTPEEEQFF. The CDR3 nucleotides are TGTGCCAGCACTCCCGAAGAGGAGCAGTTCTTC. The rearrangement uses TRBV12-3 or TRBV12-4 and TRBJ2-1; no clear D gene. Trimming took 7 bases from V and 10 from J, leaving 11 bases between them. This CDR3 is 11 amino acids long.